This T cell receptor (beta chain) was recorded in a study of T cell changes during pregnancy in multiple sclerosis. There are 15 residues in the CDR3. CDR1 and CDR2 from the germline V gene are MNHNS and SASEGT. V gave up 5 bases and J gave up 0 bases, with 12 bases separating them. Sequenced by immunoSEQ multiplex PCR; TCRdb stores in-frame clones only, minus some. Of approximately 64,000 clones in the sample, about 90% were seen once. The origin of this receptor is a female donor in good health, enrolled as a control in a pregnancy study. This chain uses TRBV6-1 with TRBJ2-3, with D tentatively TRBD1 (6 bases). Material: peripheral blood, obtained in the second trimester of pregnancy. CDR3 nucleotide sequence: TGTGCCAGCAGTCCCGGGACACAAAGCACAGATACGCAGTATTTT. It encodes CASSPGTQSTDTQYF.